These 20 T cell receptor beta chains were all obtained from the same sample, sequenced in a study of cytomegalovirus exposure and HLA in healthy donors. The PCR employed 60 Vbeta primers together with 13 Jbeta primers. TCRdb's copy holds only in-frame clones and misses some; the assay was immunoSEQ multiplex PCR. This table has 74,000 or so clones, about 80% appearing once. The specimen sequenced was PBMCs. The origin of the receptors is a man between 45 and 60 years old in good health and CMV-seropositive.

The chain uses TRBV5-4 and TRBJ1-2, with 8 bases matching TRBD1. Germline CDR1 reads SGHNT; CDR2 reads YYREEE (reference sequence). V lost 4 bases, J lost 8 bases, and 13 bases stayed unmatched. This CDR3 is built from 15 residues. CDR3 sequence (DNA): TGTGCCAGCAGCACGGGACAGGCGGGGGTTTGGGGCTACACCTTC. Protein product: CASSTGQAGVWGYTF.

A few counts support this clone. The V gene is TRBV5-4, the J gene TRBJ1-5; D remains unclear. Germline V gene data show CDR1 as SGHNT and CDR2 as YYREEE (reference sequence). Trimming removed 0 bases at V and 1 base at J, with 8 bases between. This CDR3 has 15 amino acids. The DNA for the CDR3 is TGTGCCAGCAGCTTGGGGAGGGAAAGCAATCAGCCCCAGCATTTT. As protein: CASSLGRESNQPQHF.

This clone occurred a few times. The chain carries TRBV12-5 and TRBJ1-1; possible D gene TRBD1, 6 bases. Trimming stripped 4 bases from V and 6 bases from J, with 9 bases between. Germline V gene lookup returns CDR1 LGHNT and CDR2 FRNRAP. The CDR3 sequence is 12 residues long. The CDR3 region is CASGSQGPEAFF. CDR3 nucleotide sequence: TGTGCTAGTGGTTCCCAGGGGCCTGAAGCTTTCTTT.

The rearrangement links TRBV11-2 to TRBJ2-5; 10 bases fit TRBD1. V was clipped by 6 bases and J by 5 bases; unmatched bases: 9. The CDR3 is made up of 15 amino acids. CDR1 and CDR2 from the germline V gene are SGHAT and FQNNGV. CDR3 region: CASRLRQGAPETQYF. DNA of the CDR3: TGTGCCAGCAGATTAAGACAGGGGGCTCCTGAGACCCAGTACTTC.

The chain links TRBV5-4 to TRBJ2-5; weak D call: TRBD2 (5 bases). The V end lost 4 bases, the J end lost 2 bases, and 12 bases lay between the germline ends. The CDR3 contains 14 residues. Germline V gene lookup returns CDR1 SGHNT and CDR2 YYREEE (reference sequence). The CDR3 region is CASSPGLEQETQYF. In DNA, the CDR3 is TGTGCCAGCAGCCCGGGATTAGAACAAGAGACCCAGTACTTC.

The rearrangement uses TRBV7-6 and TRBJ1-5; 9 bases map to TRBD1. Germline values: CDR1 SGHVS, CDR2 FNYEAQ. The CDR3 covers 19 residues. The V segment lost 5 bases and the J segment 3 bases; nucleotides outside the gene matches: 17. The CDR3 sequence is CASSRGTGGVGRTNQPQHF. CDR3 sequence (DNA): TGTGCCAGCAGCCGAGGAACAGGGGGCGTGGGCCGAACCAATCAGCCCCAGCATTTT.

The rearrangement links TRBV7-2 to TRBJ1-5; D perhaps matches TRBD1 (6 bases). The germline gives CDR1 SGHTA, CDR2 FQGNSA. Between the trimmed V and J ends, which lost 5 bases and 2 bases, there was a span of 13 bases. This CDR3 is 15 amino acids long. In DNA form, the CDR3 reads TGTGCCAGCAGCCAGTTACAGGGTGGCAATCAGCCCCAGCATTTT. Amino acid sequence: CASSQLQGGNQPQHF.

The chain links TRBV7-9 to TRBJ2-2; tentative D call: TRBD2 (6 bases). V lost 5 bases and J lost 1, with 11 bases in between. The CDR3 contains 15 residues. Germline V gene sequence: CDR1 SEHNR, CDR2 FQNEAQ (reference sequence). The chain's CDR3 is CASSPGTLNTGELFF. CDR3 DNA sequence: TGTGCCAGCAGCCCCGGGACTTTGAACACCGGGGAGCTGTTTTTT.

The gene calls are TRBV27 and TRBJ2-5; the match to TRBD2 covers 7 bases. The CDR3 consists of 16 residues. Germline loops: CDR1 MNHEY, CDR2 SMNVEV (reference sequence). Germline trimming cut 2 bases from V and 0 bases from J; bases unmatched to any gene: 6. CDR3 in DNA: TGTGCCAGCAGTTTACTAGCGGAATCGTACCAAGAGACCCAGTACTTC. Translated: CASSLLAESYQETQYF.

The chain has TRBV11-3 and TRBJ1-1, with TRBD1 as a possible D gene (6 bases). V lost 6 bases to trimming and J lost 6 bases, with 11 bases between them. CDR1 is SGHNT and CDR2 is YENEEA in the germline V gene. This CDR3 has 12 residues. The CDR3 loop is CASRADSPEAFF. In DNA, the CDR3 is TGTGCCAGCAGGGCGGACAGCCCTGAAGCTTTCTTT.

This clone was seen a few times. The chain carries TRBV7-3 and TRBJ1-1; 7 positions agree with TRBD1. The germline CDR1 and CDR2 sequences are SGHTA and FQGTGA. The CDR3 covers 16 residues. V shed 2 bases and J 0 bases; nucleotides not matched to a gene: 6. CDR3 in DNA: TGTGCCAGCAGCTTATACGGGGACAGCCTGAACACTGAAGCTTTCTTT. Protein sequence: CASSLYGDSLNTEAFF.

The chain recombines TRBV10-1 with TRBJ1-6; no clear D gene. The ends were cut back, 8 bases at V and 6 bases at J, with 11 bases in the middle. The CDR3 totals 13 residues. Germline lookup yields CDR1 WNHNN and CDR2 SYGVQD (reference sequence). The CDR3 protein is CASAPGSNSPLHF. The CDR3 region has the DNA TGCGCCAGCGCTCCGGGTAGTAATTCACCCCTCCACTTT.

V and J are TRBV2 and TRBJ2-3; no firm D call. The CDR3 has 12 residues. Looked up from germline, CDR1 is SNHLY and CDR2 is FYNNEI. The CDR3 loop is CAAGTSTDTQYF. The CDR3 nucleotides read TGTGCGGCTGGCACGAGCACAGATACGCAGTATTTT.

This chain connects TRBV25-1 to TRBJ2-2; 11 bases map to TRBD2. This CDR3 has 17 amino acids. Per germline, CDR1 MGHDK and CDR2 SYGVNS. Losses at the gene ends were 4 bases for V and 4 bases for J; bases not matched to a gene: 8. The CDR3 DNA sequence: TGTGCCAGCAGTGCGACTAGCGGGGTGGTGGGCACCGGGGAGCTGTTTTTT. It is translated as CASSATSGVVGTGELFF.

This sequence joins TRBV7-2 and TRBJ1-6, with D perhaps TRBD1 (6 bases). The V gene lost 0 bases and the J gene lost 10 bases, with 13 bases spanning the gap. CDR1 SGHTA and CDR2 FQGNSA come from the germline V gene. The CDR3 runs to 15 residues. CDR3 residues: CASSLANRVKSPLHF. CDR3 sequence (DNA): TGTGCCAGCAGCTTAGCGAACAGGGTAAAGTCACCCCTCCACTTT.

CDR3 in DNA: TGCGCCAGCAGCTTAGGGACAGCAGTCGTGAACACTGAAGCTTTCTTT. Translated: CASSLGTAVVNTEAFF. The V call is TRBV5-1, the J call TRBJ1-1; 7 bases map to TRBD1. Germline V gene sequence: CDR1 SGHRS, CDR2 YFSETQ. This CDR3 contains 16 residues. The V segment lost 2 bases and the J segment 0 bases; nucleotides outside the gene matches: 7.

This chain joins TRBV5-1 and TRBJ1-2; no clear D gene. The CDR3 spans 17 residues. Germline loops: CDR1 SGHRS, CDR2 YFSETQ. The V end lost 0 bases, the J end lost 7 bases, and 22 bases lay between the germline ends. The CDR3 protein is CASSLAGARVDIGGYTF. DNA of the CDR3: TGCGCCAGCAGCTTGGCCGGAGCGAGGGTGGATATTGGTGGCTACACCTTC.

The CDR3 region has the DNA TGTGCCAGCAGCGTAGCTTCGCGGCAAGAGACCCAGTACTTC. This codes for CASSVASRQETQYF. The J gene is TRBJ2-5, the V gene TRBV9; D call uncertain. With 0 bases removed from V and 2 bases from J, the gap between germline ends came to 8 bases. Germline-derived CDR1 and CDR2 are SGDLS and YYNGEE. This CDR3 is built from 14 residues.

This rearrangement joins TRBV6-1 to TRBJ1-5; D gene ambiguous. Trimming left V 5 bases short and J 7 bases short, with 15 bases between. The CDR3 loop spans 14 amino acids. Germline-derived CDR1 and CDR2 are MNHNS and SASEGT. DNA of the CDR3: TGTGCCAGCAGTTTAAAAAGGAGAGACCAGCCCCAGCATTTT. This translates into CASSLKRRDQPQHF.

As DNA, the CDR3 is TGCGCCAGCAGCTCAGACAGGGCGGCGGAGTACGAGCAGTACTTC. It translates to CASSSDRAAEYEQYF. J is TRBJ2-7 and V is TRBV5-1; TRBD1 aligns across 7 bases. The germline V gene has CDR1 SGHRS and CDR2 YFSETQ. Trimming removed 3 bases from V and 4 bases from J; junction bases left unmatched: 10. The CDR3 is made up of 15 amino acids.